The 18 T cell receptor beta chains reported below all come from one sample, sequenced in a study of cytomegalovirus exposure and HLA in healthy donors. With 60 Vbeta and 13 Jbeta primers, the PCR was carried out. Generated by immunoSEQ multiplex PCR, the TCRdb table keeps only in-frame clones and is missing some. Of about 140,000 clones in the sample, about 80% were seen once. The sample consisted of PBMCs. The receptors come from a woman aged 40 to 50 in good health and CMV-seronegative.

The rearrangement links TRBV12-5 to TRBJ1-1; TRBD1 matches at 8 bases. Germline CDR1 reads LGHNT; CDR2 reads FRNRAP. V lost 6 bases and J lost 7; bases outside the gene matches: 4. The CDR3 extends over 12 amino acids. The CDR3 DNA reads TGTGCTAGTGGGGAACAGGGGGGTGAAGCTTTCTTT. It specifies CASGEQGGEAFF.

This sequence joins TRBV4-3 and TRBJ2-1, with 8 bases aligning to TRBD2. After removal of 0 bases from V and 4 bases from J, the junction contained 8 bases not matched to a gene. From germline, CDR1 is LGHNA and CDR2 YSLEER. CDR3 size: 17 residues. This CDR3 is CASSQDSGLGAYNEQFF. CDR3 nucleotide sequence: TGCGCCAGCAGCCAAGATTCGGGACTAGGGGCTTACAATGAGCAGTTCTTC.

The gene calls are TRBV18 and TRBJ2-1, with 10 bases fitting TRBD2. Trimming at V came to 1 base and at J to 0 bases, leaving 3 bases not matched to a gene. CDR1 KGHSH and CDR2 LQKENI come from the germline V gene. The CDR3 covers 17 residues. The chain's CDR3 is CASSPLASGSSYNEQFF. In DNA form, the CDR3 reads TGTGCCAGCTCACCACTCGCTAGCGGGAGCTCCTACAATGAGCAGTTCTTC.

This clone was seen a single time. The V and J genes are TRBV19 and TRBJ2-1; 9 bases agree with TRBD2. Germline V gene data show CDR1 as LNHDA and CDR2 as SQIVND (reference sequence). J gave up 8 bases and V 5 bases, and 16 bases lay outside the gene matches. The CDR3 has 17 amino acids. For the CDR3, the DNA is TGTGCCAGTAGTTTAGGGACTAGCTTTTTGTTGGGTTATGAGCAGTTCTTC. Its protein product is CASSLGTSFLLGYEQFF.

The chain couples TRBV28 to TRBJ1-1, with unresolved D. The CDR3 contains 14 residues. Germline V gene sequence: CDR1 MDHEN, CDR2 SYDVKM. V was pared by 4 bases and J by 0 bases, with 9 bases between. This CDR3 reads CASSWPELNTEAFF. In DNA form, the CDR3 reads TGTGCCAGCAGTTGGCCGGAGCTGAACACTGAAGCTTTCTTT.

The gene calls are TRBV7-3 and TRBJ2-1; 10 bases fit TRBD2. The CDR3 has 15 residues. V shed 3 bases and J 6 bases; nucleotides not matched to a gene: 5. Germline V gene data show CDR1 as SGHTA and CDR2 as FQGTGA. The CDR3 DNA follows: TGTGCCAGCAGCTTGGCAAGCGGGAGGGGCAATGAGCAGTTCTTC. Its translation: CASSLASGRGNEQFF.

This sequence joins TRBV13 and TRBJ1-1; 7 bases are a match to TRBD1. Germline CDR1 reads PRHDT; CDR2 reads FYEKMQ (reference sequence). V lost 7 bases, J lost 3 bases, and 17 bases stayed unmatched. This CDR3 is built from 17 residues. CDR3 sequence: CASTSYLRGLADTEAFF. The CDR3 DNA is TGTGCCAGCACCTCCTACCTGAGGGGGCTGGCGGACACTGAAGCTTTCTTT.

This sequence joins TRBV5-1 and TRBJ1-2; the D is unclear. This CDR3 is built from 14 residues. Trimming left V 0 bases short and J 3 bases short, with 9 bases between. Germline V gene sequence: CDR1 SGHRS, CDR2 YFSETQ. The CDR3, as DNA: TGCGCCAGCAGCTTGGGCAGAAACGACTATGGCTACACCTTC. This sequence encodes CASSLGRNDYGYTF.

The V and J genes are TRBV25-1 and TRBJ1-1, with unresolved D. The CDR3 contains 14 residues. Germline CDR1 is MGHDK and CDR2 is SYGVNS. V gave up 3 bases and J gave up 0 bases, with 8 bases separating them. The CDR3 is CASSDVLLNTEAFF. The CDR3 DNA is TGTGCCAGCAGTGACGTGCTACTGAACACTGAAGCTTTCTTT.

In this sample, this clone turned up once. CDR3 bases: TGTGCCAGCAGGCTTAGCGGGACGGAAGGAGATACGCAGTATTTT. Protein product: CASRLSGTEGDTQYF. J is TRBJ2-3 and V is TRBV9; 8 nucleotides agree with TRBD2. Germline CDR1 reads SGDLS; CDR2 reads YYNGEE. V was clipped by 5 bases and J by 5 bases; unmatched bases: 10. The CDR3 sequence is 15 residues long. Drawing the rest from reference TRBV9 and TRBJ2-3, the complete variable domain is DSGVTQTPKHLITATGQRVTLRCSPRSGDLSVYWYQQSLDQGLQFLIQYYNGEERAKGNILERFSAQQFPDLHSELNLSSLELGDSALYFCASRLSGTEGDTQYFGPGTRLTVL.

The chain is built from TRBV7-2 and TRBJ2-3; tentative D call: TRBD1 (5 bases). CDR3 size: 14 residues. The ends were cut back, 4 bases at V and 3 bases at J, with 11 bases in the middle. Germline loops: CDR1 SGHTA, CDR2 FQGNSA. The CDR3 is CASSSRQRTDTQYF. The CDR3 DNA reads as TGTGCCAGCAGCTCCCGACAGAGGACAGATACGCAGTATTTT.

The chain joins TRBV7-2 to TRBJ2-3; D remains unclear. V shed 2 bases and J shed 2 bases, with 8 bases lying between them. The germline gives CDR1 SGHTA, CDR2 FQGNSA. This CDR3 has 14 amino acids. The CDR3 protein is CASSLFRSTDTQYF. Here the CDR3 DNA reads TGTGCCAGCAGCTTATTTCGTTCCACAGATACGCAGTATTTT.

J is TRBJ1-4 and V is TRBV28, with a weak D call TRBD1 (5 bases). This CDR3 is 14 amino acids long. Germline V lookup: CDR1 MDHEN, CDR2 SYDVKM. V lost 6 bases and J 7 bases, leaving 15 bases between the germline ends. The CDR3 coding sequence is TGTGCCAGCAGCTCTATCGGGACTGGTGAAAAACTGTTTTTT. Protein: CASSSIGTGEKLFF.

The rearrangement joins TRBV7-6 to TRBJ1-5, with 8 nucleotides matching TRBD1. Germline assignment: CDR1 SGHVS and CDR2 FNYEAQ. The CDR3 extends over 16 amino acids. J gave up 5 bases and V 1 base, and 7 bases lay outside the gene matches. CDR3 residues: CASSLEGGQGHQPQHF. For the CDR3, the DNA is TGTGCCAGCAGCTTAGAGGGCGGACAGGGTCATCAGCCCCAGCATTTT.

The sample holds one count of this clone. V is TRBV28 and J is TRBJ1-1, with 9 bases fitting TRBD1. The CDR3 runs to 15 residues. Looked up from germline, CDR1 is MDHEN and CDR2 is SYDVKM. The junction had 9 bases not matched to a gene; V was cut back by 5 bases and J by 5 bases. The CDR3 reads CASSVPGQGNTEAFF. The CDR3 bases are TGTGCCAGCAGTGTACCGGGACAGGGCAATACTGAAGCTTTCTTT.

The table lists this clone with a count of one. The chain employs TRBV5-4 and TRBJ1-4; D perhaps matches TRBD1 (6 bases). Per germline, CDR1 SGHNT and CDR2 YYREEE (reference sequence). The V and J ends lost 1 base and 5 bases respectively, with 6 bases between them. The CDR3 runs to 13 residues. The CDR3 DNA sequence: TGTGCCAGCAGCTTGAGGGGGAATGAAAAACTGTTTTTT. Protein sequence: CASSLRGNEKLFF.

The V call is TRBV28, the J call TRBJ2-1, with TRBD2 as a possible D gene (6 bases). The CDR3 extends over 14 amino acids. Germline values: CDR1 MDHEN, CDR2 SYDVKM. Trimming removed 2 bases from V and 8 bases from J, with 13 bases in between. The CDR3 DNA sequence: TGTGCCAGCAGTTTACCGGGAGCCGTCGATGAGCAGTTCTTC. Amino acid sequence: CASSLPGAVDEQFF.

The chain has TRBV2 and TRBJ2-2; 12 bases agree with TRBD1. Germline CDR1 SNHLY, CDR2 FYNNEI. This CDR3 spans 17 amino acids. Germline trimming cut 7 bases from V and 7 bases from J; bases unmatched to any gene: 13. The CDR3 coding sequence is TGTGCCAGCACCCCTTTCCCGGGACAGGGGGCCGGCGGGGAGCTGTTTTTT. Protein: CASTPFPGQGAGGELFF.